This T cell receptor (beta chain) was sequenced during a study of cytomegalovirus exposure and HLA in healthy donors. Donors counted as nominally healthy when sampled, yet unrecorded immune exposures were likely. General study results and limits: A classifier reportedly called cytomegalovirus status with high sensitivity and specificity. Certain sequence variants were highly shared and formed a cluster, and this cluster was likely a sequencing artifact. It was only CMV serostatus that was available as immune exposure information.

PCR involved 60 Vbeta and 13 Jbeta primers. The repertoire was sequenced with immunoSEQ multiplex PCR; TCRdb's copy has only in-frame clones and lacks some. The table shows around 99,000 clones, with 73% occurring only once. CDR1 is MGHDK, CDR2 SYGVNS, per germline. The CDR3 sequence is 15 residues long. Trimming removed 6 bases from V and 8 bases from J, with 20 bases in between. This clone came up once. The antigen is unknown. The source is a middle-aged man in good health and CMV-seronegative. The specimen was PBMCs. This chain joins TRBV25-1 and TRBJ2-1; no clear D gene. The CDR3 nucleotides read TGTGCCAGCAGGGATGCCGGGTCCACCGGCTATGAGCAGTTCTTC. As protein: CASRDAGSTGYEQFF.